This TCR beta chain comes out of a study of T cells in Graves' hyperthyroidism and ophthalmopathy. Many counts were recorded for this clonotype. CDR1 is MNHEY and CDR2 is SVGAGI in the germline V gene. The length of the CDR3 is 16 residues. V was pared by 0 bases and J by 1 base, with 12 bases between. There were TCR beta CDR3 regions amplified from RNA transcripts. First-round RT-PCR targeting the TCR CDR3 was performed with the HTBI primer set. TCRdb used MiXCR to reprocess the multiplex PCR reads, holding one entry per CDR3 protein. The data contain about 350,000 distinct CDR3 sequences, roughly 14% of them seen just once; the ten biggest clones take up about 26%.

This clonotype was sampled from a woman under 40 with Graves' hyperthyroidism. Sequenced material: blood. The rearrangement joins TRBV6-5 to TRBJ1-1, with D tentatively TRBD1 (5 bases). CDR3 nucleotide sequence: TGTGCCAGCAGTTACTCGAGGGGCTTCTCGAACACTGAAGCTTTCTTT. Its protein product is CASSYSRGFSNTEAFF.